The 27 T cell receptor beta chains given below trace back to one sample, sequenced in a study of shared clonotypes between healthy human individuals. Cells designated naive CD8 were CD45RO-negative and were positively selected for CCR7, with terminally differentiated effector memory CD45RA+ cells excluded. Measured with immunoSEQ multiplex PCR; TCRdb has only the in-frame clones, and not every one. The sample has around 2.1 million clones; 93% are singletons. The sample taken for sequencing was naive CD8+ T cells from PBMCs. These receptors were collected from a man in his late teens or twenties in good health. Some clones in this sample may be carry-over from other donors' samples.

The CDR3 region is CASSEAQETQYF. The CDR3 nucleotides read TGTGCCAGCAGTGAAGCCCAAGAGACCCAGTACTTC. This rearrangement joins TRBV25-1 to TRBJ2-5; D gene unclear. The germline CDR1 and CDR2 sequences are MGHDK and SYGVNS. The CDR3 contains 12 residues. Deletions cut 2 bases from V and 1 base from J, with 2 bases between.

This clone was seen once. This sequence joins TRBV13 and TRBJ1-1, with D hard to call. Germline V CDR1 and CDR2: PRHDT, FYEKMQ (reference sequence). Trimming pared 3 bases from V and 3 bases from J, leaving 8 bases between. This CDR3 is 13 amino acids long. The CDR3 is CASSFEEYTEAFF. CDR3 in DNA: TGTGCCAGCAGCTTCGAGGAGTACACTGAAGCTTTCTTT. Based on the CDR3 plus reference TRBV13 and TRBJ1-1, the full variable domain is AAGVIQSPRHLIKEKRETATLKCYPIPRHDTVYWYQQGPGQDPQFLISFYEKMQSDKGSIPDRFSAQQFSDYHSELNMSSLELGDSALYFCASSFEEYTEAFFGQGTRLTVV.

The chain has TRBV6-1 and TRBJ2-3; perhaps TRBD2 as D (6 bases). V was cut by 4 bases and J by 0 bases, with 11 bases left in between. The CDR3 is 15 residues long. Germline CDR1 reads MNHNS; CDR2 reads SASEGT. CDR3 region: CASSGGDFSTDTQYF. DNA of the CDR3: TGTGCCAGCAGTGGGGGGGACTTCAGCACAGATACGCAGTATTTT.

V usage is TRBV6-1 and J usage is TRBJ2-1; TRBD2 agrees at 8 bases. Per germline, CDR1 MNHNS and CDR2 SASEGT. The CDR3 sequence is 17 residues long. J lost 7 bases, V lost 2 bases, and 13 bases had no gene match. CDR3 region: CASSEYFYGTSQNEQFF. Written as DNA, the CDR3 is TGTGCCAGCAGTGAATATTTCTACGGGACTAGTCAGAATGAGCAGTTCTTC.

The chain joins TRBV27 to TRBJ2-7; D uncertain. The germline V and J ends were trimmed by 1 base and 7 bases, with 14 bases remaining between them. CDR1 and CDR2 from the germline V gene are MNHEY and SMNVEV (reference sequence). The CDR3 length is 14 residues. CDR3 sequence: CASSLLGLTREQYF. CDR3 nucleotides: TGTGCCAGCAGTTTATTAGGCCTAACGAGGGAGCAGTACTTC.

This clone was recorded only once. CDR3 DNA: TGTGCCAGCAGCTTGCGACGGACAGGAATTTATAGCAATCAGCCCCAGCATTTT. Translating it yields CASSLRRTGIYSNQPQHF. V usage is TRBV5-8 and J usage is TRBJ1-5, with 7 bases identical to TRBD1. V lost 1 base and J lost 0; bases outside the gene matches: 10. Germline V lookup: CDR1 SGHTS, CDR2 YDEGEE. The CDR3 covers 18 residues. Variable domain in full (rest from reference TRBV5-8 and TRBJ1-5): EAGVTQSPTHLIKTRGQQATLRCSPISGHTSVYWYQQALGLGLQFLLWYDEGEERNRGNFPPRFSGRQFPNYSSELNVNALELEDSALYLCASSLRRTGIYSNQPQHFGDGTRLSIL.

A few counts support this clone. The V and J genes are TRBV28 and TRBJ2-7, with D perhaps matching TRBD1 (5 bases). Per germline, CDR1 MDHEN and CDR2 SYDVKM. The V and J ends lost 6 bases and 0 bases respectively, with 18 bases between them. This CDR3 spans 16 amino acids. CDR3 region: CASSAGVRANSYEQYF. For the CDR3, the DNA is TGTGCCAGCAGCGCCGGTGTCAGGGCGAACTCCTACGAGCAGTACTTC. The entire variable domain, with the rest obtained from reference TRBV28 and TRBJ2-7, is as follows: DVKVTQSSRYLVKRTGEKVFLECVQDMDHENMFWYRQDPGLGLRLIYFSYDVKMKEKGDIPEGYSVSREKKERFSLILESASTNQTSMYLCASSAGVRANSYEQYFGPGTRLTVT.

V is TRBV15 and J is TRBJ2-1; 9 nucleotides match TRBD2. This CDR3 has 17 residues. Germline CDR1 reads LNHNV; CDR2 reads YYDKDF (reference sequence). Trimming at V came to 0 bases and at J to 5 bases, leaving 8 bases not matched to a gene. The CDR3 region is CATSRDVWREGDNEQFF. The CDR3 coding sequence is TGTGCCACCAGCAGAGATGTTTGGCGGGAGGGGGACAATGAGCAGTTCTTC.

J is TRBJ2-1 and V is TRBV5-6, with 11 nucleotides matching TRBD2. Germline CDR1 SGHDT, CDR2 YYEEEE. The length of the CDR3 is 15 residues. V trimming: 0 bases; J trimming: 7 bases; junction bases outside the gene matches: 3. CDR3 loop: CASSLGLAGRNEQFF. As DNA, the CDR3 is TGTGCCAGCAGCTTGGGACTAGCGGGACGGAATGAGCAGTTCTTC.

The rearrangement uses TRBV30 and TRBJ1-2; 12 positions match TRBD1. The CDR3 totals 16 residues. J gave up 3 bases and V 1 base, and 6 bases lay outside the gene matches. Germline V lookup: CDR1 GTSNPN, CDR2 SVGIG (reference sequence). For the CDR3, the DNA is TGTGCCTGGAGTGAGGGGGACAGGGGGCTCGACTATGGCTACACCTTC. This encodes CAWSEGDRGLDYGYTF.

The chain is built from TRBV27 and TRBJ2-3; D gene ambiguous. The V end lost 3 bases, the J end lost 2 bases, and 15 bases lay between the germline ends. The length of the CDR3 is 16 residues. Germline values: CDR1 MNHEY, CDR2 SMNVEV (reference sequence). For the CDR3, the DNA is TGTGCCAGCAGTTTTGGCCCGATAGGCTACACAGATACGCAGTATTTT. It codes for CASSFGPIGYTDTQYF.

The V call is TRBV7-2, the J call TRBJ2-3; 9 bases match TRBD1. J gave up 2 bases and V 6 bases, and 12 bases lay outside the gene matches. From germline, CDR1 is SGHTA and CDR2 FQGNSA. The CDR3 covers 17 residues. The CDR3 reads CASRPGQGMWYTDTQYF. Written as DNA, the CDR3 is TGTGCCAGCAGACCCGGACAGGGGATGTGGTACACAGATACGCAGTATTTT.

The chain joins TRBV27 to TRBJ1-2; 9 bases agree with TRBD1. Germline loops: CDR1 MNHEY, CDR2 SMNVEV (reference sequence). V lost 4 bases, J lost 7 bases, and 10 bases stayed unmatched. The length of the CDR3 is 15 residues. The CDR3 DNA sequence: TGTGCCAGCAGTTCGAGAGGACAGGGGACGGGTGGCTACACCTTC. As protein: CASSSRGQGTGGYTF.

This CDR3 is CASSDEGTLATNEKLFF. CDR3 bases: TGTGCCAGCAGCGACGAAGGAACCCTTGCAACTAATGAAAAACTGTTTTTT. The chain is built from TRBV6-4 and TRBJ1-4; no reliable D call. The V end was cut by 6 bases, the J end by 0 bases, with 17 bases between. Germline assignment: CDR1 MRHNA and CDR2 SNTAGT. CDR3 length: 17 residues.

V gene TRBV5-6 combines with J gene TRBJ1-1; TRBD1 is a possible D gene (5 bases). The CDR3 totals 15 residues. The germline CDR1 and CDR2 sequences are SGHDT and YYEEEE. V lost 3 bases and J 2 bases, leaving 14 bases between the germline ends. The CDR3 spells CASSSGWGPNTEAFF. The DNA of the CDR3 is TGTGCCAGCAGCTCGGGGTGGGGACCCAACACTGAAGCTTTCTTT.

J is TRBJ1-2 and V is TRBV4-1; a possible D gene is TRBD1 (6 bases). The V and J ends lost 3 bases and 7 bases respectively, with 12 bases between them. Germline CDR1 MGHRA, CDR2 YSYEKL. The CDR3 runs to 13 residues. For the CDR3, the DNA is TGCGCCAGCAGCCAGACAGGTGTTGCTGGCTACACCTTC. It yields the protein CASSQTGVAGYTF.

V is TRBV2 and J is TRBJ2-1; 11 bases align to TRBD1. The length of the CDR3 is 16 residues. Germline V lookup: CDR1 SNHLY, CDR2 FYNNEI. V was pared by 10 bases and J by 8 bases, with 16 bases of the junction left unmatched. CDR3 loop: CAISPGQGETSDEQFF. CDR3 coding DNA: TGTGCCATCTCACCGGGACAGGGGGAGACTAGCGATGAGCAGTTCTTC. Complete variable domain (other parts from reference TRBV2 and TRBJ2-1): EPEVTQTPSHQVTQMGQEVILRCVPISNHLYFYWYRQILGQKVEFLVSFYNNEISEKSEIFDDQFSVERPDGSNFTLKIRSTKLEDSAMYFCAISPGQGETSDEQFFGPGTRLTVL.

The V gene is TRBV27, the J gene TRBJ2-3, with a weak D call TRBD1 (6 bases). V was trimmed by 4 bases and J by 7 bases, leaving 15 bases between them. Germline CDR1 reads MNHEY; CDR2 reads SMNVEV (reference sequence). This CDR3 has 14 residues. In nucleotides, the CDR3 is TGTGCCAGCAGTTCCCTGGACAGCTCGAATACGCAGTATTTT. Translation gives CASSSLDSSNTQYF.

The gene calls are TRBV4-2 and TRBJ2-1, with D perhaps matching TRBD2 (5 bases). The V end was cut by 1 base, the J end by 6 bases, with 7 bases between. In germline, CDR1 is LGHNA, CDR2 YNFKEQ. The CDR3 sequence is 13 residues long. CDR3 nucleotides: TGTGCCAGCAGCCAAGTTGAGGGCAATGAGCAGTTCTTC. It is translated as CASSQVEGNEQFF.

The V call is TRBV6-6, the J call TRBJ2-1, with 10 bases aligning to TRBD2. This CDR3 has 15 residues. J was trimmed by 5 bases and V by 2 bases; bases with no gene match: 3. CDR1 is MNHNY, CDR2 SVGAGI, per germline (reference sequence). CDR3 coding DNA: TGTGCCAGCAGTTACCTAGCGGGAGTGGACAATGAGCAGTTCTTC. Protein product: CASSYLAGVDNEQFF.

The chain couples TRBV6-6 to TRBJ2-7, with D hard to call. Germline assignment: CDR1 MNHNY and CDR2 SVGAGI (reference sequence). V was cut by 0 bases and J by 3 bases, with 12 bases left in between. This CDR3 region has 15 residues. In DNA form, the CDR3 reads TGTGCCAGCAGTTACTCAGTCTATACGGACTACGAGCAGTACTTC. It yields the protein CASSYSVYTDYEQYF.

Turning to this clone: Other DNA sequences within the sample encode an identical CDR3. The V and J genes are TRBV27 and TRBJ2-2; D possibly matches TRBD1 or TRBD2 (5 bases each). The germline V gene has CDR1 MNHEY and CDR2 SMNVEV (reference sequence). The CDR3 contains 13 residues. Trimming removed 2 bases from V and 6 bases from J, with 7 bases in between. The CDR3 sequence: CASSLRGPGELFF. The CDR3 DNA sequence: TGTGCCAGCAGTTTAAGGGGACCCGGGGAGCTGTTTTTT.

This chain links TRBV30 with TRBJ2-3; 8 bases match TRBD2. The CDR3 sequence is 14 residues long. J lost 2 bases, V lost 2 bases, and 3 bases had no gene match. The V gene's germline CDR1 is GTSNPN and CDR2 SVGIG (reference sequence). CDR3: CAWSTSGFTDTQYF. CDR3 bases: TGTGCCTGGAGTACTAGCGGATTCACAGATACGCAGTATTTT.

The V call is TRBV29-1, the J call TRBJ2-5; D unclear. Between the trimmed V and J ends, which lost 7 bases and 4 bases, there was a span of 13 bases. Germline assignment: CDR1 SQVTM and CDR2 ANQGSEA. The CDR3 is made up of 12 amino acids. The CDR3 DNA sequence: TGCAGCGCTTGGGCCTCCGCAGAGACCCAGTACTTC. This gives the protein CSAWASAETQYF. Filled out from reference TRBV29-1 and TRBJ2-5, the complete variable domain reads SAVISQKPSRDICQRGTSLTIQCQVDSQVTMMFWYRQQPGQSLTLIATANQGSEATYESGFVIDKFPISRPNLTFSTLTVSNMSPEDSSIYLCSAWASAETQYFGPGTRLLVL.

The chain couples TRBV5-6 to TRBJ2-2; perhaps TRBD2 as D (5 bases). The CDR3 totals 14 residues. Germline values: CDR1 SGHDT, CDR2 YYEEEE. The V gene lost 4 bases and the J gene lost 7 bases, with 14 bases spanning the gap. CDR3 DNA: TGTGCCAGCAGCCCCTTGAGGGCAGTCGGGGAGCTGTTTTTT. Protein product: CASSPLRAVGELFF.

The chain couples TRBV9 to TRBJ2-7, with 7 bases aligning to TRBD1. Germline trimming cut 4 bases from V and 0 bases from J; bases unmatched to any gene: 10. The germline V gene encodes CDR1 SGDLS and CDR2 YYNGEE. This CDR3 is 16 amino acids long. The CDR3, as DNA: TGTGCCAGCAGCCCCCTCCAGGGGACAGTCTCCTACGAGCAGTACTTC. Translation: CASSPLQGTVSYEQYF.

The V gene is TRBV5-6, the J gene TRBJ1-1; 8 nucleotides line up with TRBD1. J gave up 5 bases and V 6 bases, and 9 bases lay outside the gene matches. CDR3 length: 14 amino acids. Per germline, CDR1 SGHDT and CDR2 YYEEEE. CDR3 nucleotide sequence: TGTGCCAGCACCCACCGGACAGGGAGAACTGAAGCTTTCTTT. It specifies CASTHRTGRTEAFF.